The 9 T cell receptor beta chains below were found in one sample sequenced in a study. TCRdb ran MiXCR on the reads and lists one entry per CDR3 protein. The sample gives around 4,300 distinct CDR3 sequences, about 11% of which show up once; about 12% is in the top ten. Material: CD4+ T cells from synovial fluid. The receptors derive from a human donor with rheumatoid arthritis.

This clonotype qualifies as medium-sized. The chain is built from TRBV10-3 and TRBJ2-7, with 11 bases lining up with TRBD1. The CDR3 consists of 15 residues. V lost 5 bases to trimming and J lost 6 bases; unmatched junction nucleotides: 9. The germline gives CDR1 ENHRY, CDR2 SYGVKD. CDR3 nucleotide sequence: TGTGCCATCAGTTCAGGACAGGGGGCGACTAGCGAGCAGTACTTC. Translating gives CAISSGQGATSEQYF.

The V and J genes are TRBV12-3 or TRBV12-4 and TRBJ2-1; D remains unclear. CDR3 length equals 15 residues. V lost 2 bases and J lost 3, with 11 bases in between. The CDR3 sequence is CASSLLVGSYNEQFF. The CDR3 DNA is TGTGCCAGCAGTTTATTAGTGGGAAGCTACAATGAGCAGTTCTTC.

This clonotype has at least ten counts. The rearrangement uses TRBV15 and TRBJ2-6, with D perhaps being TRBD1 or TRBD2 (5 bases each). Trimming stripped 3 bases from V and 3 bases from J, with 15 bases between. The CDR3 has 17 amino acids. Per the germline V gene, CDR1 is LNHNV and CDR2 is YYDKDF (reference sequence). The DNA of the CDR3 is TGTGCCACCAGCAGGTCCGGGACCGGAGGTGGGGCCAACGTCCTGACTTTC. Translation gives CATSRSGTGGGANVLTF.

The sample holds a few counts of this clonotype. In nucleotides, the CDR3 is TGTGCCAGCAGCTCGACAGGGGACAATGAGCAGTTCTTC. This translates into CASSSTGDNEQFF. This sequence joins TRBV11-3 and TRBJ2-1; 8 bases are a match to TRBD1. This CDR3 spans 13 amino acids. V was clipped by 4 bases and J by 5 bases; unmatched bases: 1. CDR1 SGHNT and CDR2 YENEEA come from the germline V gene.

With respect to this clonotype: A clone one base away is much larger, so this may be a read error. The chain combines TRBV30 with TRBJ1-1; D not resolved. The germline gives CDR1 GTSNPN, CDR2 SVGIG (reference sequence). The CDR3 has 12 residues. Written as DNA, the CDR3 is TGTGCCTGGAGTGAACAGAACACTGAAGATTTCTTT. As protein: CAWSEQNTEDFF.

V usage is TRBV20-1 and J usage is TRBJ2-1; D is uncertain. The germline gives CDR1 DFQATT, CDR2 SNEGSKA (reference sequence). The length of the CDR3 is 16 residues. V was clipped by 2 bases and J by 0 bases, with 14 bases between them. CDR3 amino acids: CSARPLYQSSYNEQFF. CDR3 bases: TGCAGTGCTAGACCCCTTTACCAGAGCTCCTACAATGAGCAGTTCTTC.

Within the sample, this clonotype is medium-sized. This chain connects TRBV11-2 to TRBJ1-1, with a tentative D call TRBD1 (5 bases). The V end lost 4 bases, the J end lost 6 bases, and 12 bases lay between the germline ends. Germline V lookup: CDR1 SGHAT, CDR2 FQNNGV. This CDR3 is 13 amino acids long. The CDR3 reads CASSSDTQPEAFF. The CDR3 DNA reads TGTGCCAGCAGCTCGGACACTCAACCTGAAGCTTTCTTT.

This clonotype was found many times. The chain joins TRBV28 to TRBJ2-7; D may be TRBD1 or TRBD2 (5 bases each). V shed 2 bases and J shed 3 bases, with 14 bases lying between them. Germline V gene sequence: CDR1 MDHEN, CDR2 SYDVKM. The CDR3 runs 15 residues. CDR3 DNA: TGTGCCAGCAGTTTAGGGTCGGGACGGATCTACGAGCAGTACTTC. Its translation is CASSLGSGRIYEQYF.

The sample holds many counts of this clonotype. This chain links TRBV7-9 with TRBJ1-5; the D gene is possibly TRBD1 (6 bases). Trimming left V 0 bases short and J 3 bases short, with 9 bases between. Per the germline V gene, CDR1 is SEHNR and CDR2 is FQNEAQ (reference sequence). The CDR3 loop spans 15 amino acids. CDR3 coding DNA: TGTGCCAGCAGCTTAGCGCAGGGGCCCAATCAGCCCCAGCATTTT. This translates into CASSLAQGPNQPQHF.